This TCR beta chain was captured in a study of cytomegalovirus exposure and HLA in healthy donors. Looked up from germline, CDR1 is SGHRS and CDR2 is YFSETQ. V shed 4 bases and J 6 bases; nucleotides not matched to a gene: 11. This CDR3 comprises 16 residues. The PCR was carried out with 60 Vbeta primers and 13 Jbeta primers. The method was immunoSEQ multiplex PCR; TCRdb's version includes in-frame clones alone and lacks a portion of them. The sample includes 150,000 to 180,000 clones, around 79% of them seen just once. This clone was seen a handful of times. Antigen unknown. Study-wide results and caveats: Sequencing likely generated an artifact that appeared as a cluster of highly shared sequence variants.

The chain has TRBV5-1 and TRBJ2-7; 12 bases agree with TRBD2. This TCR was sampled from a man aged 30 to 45 in good health and CMV-seropositive. The sample consisted of PBMCs. The CDR3 loop reads CASSRPGLAGNSEQYF. The CDR3 DNA sequence: TGCGCCAGCAGCCGACCCGGACTAGCGGGGAATAGCGAGCAGTACTTC.